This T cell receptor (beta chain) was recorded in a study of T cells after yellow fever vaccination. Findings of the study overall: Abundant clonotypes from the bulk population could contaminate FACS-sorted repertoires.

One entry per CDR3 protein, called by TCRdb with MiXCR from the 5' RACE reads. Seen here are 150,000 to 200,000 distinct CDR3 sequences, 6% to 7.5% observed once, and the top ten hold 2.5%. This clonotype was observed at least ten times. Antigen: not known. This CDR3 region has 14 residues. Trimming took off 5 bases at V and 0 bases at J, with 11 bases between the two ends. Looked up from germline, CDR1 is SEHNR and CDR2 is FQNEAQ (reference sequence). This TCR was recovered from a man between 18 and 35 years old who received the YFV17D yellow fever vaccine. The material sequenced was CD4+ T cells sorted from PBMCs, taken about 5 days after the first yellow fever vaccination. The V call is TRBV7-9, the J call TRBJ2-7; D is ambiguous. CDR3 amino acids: CASSLSATSYEQYF. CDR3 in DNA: TGTGCCAGCAGCCTTTCGGCAACCTCCTACGAGCAGTACTTC.